These T cell receptor beta chains were read from a single sample in a study of post-analysis software for immune sequencing data. TCRdb analysed the PCR reads with MiXCR anew, one entry per CDR3 protein. The profile covers around 160,000 distinct CDR3 sequences, with about 34% appearing a single time and 25% to 35% taken by the ten largest. The sequencing here drew on blood, taken after autologous hematopoietic stem cell transplantation. These receptors came from a girl aged 10-17 years with multiple sclerosis. The CDR3 runs from the conserved cysteine through the conserved F or W. The order of the fields is clone size, D gene, V gene, J gene, CDR3 DNA, CDR3 protein. D genes are given only for firm matches. The size field is filled for only some rows; it gives once, few, many or a size class.

.,.,TRBV27,TRBJ2-5,TGTGCCAGCAGTTTTAATATGGGCGGGACGGGAGAGCAGTACTTC,CASSFNMGGTGEQYF
.,.,TRBV6-1,TRBJ2-1,TGTGCCAGCAGCAAAGGGCCCCCAGGGTCTAGCTCCTACAATGAGCAGTTCTTC,CASSKGPPGSSSYNEQFF
.,.,TRBV21-1,TRBJ2-7,TGTGCCAGCAGCGGGCCGGGACAGGGAGCATACGAGCAGTACTTC,CASSGPGQGAYEQYF
.,TRBD2,TRBV15,TRBJ2-7,TGTGCCACCAGCAGAGATCTTACTAGCGGGAGGTACGAGCAGTACTTC,CATSRDLTSGRYEQYF
.,.,TRBV29-1,TRBJ1-4,TGCAGCGTGGGGACCCTCGAAAAACTGTTTTTT,CSVGTLEKLFF
.,.,TRBV7-6,TRBJ2-7,TGTGCCAGCAGCTTAGGTGGGGTCCGGAGGGCCTACGAGCAGTACTTC,CASSLGGVRRAYEQYF
many,.,TRBV20-1,TRBJ2-3,TGCAGCGCTAGCTGGAGGGTTGGAGGGGACTTACTTAGCACAGATACGCAGTATTTT,CSASWRVGGDLLSTDTQYF
.,.,TRBV7-9,TRBJ2-1,TGTGCCAGCAGCTTCCTCTACAATGAGCAGTTCTTC,CASSFLYNEQFF
few,.,TRBV12-3/TRBV12-4,TRBJ1-1,TGTGCCAGCAGATACCACGGGGGGAACACTGAAGCTTTCTTT,CASRYHGGNTEAFF
many,TRBD2,TRBV7-8,TRBJ2-1,TGTGCCAGCAGACTAAGGACTAGCGGGGCCTCCGGCAATGAGCAGTTCTTC,CASRLRTSGASGNEQFF
.,.,TRBV7-2,TRBJ2-7,TGTGCCAGCAGCCTAAATGGCGGCTACGAGCAGTACTTC,CASSLNGGYEQYF
.,.,TRBV4-3,TRBJ2-4,TGCGCCAGCAGCCAAGGTGAACGAAAGCAGTACTTC,CASSQGERKQYF
.,.,TRBV29-1,TRBJ2-3,TGCAGCGTCGCCACTGGGGGGCCCTACACAGATACGCAGTATTTT,CSVATGGPYTDTQYF
.,.,TRBV27,TRBJ2-7,TGTGCCAGCAGTTCCGGGCCCTGCTACGAGCAGTACTTC,CASSSGPCYEQYF
.,.,TRBV3-1,TRBJ1-4,TGTGCCAGCAGCCTGCGGGACGCTCTTAAAGAAAAACTGTTTTTT,CASSLRDALKEKLFF
.,.,TRBV5-1,TRBJ2-1,TGCGCCAGCAGCTTACAACAGGGCTACAATGAGCAGTTCTTC,CASSLQQGYNEQFF
once,.,TRBV20-1,TRBJ1-2,TGCAGTGCTAGGAAGGGGAATCTTAACTATGGCTACACCTTC,CSARKGNLNYGYTF
.,.,TRBV11-2,TRBJ2-6,TGTGCCAGCAGCTTAGGGTTGCGACAGGGACTATCTGGGGCCAACGTCCTGACTTTC,CASSLGLRQGLSGANVLTF
.,TRBD1,TRBV27,TRBJ2-1,TGTGCCAGCAGTCGACAGGGTGGGAATGGGCAGTTCTTC,CASSRQGGNGQFF
.,TRBD2,TRBV6-5,TRBJ2-1,TGTGCCAGCAGTTATTCATCCGGACTAGCGGGAGGGGTAGGGAATGAGCAGTTCTTC,CASSYSSGLAGGVGNEQFF
.,.,TRBV6-5,TRBJ1-4,TGTGCCAGCAGTCGCCTTACGAGGGAGCTAGAACTGTTTTTT,CASSRLTRELELFF
medium-sized,.,TRBV7-9,TRBJ2-7,TGTGCCAGCAGCGCCAAGTCCTACGAGCAGTACTTC,CASSAKSYEQYF
.,.,TRBV25-1,TRBJ2-1,TGTGCCAGCAGTGAATTTGGGGTAAGGGCCTACAATGAGCAGTTCTTC,CASSEFGVRAYNEQFF
.,TRBD1,TRBV6-6,TRBJ1-2,TGTGCCAGCAGTTGGGACAGGGGCACATACACCTTC,CASSWDRGTYTF
.,.,TRBV20-1,TRBJ1-2,TGCAGTGCTCGCCACACCTATGGCTACACCTTC,CSARHTYGYTF
.,TRBD2,TRBV7-8,TRBJ2-1,TGTGCCAGCAGCCCACGGACTAGCGGACGAGGGGACAATGAGCAGTTCTTC,CASSPRTSGRGDNEQFF
.,TRBD2,TRBV20-1,TRBJ2-1,TGCAGTGCTAACACTCAGATAGCGGGAGTGGGTGTGGGCAATGAGCAGTTCTTC,CSANTQIAGVGVGNEQFF
many,.,TRBV7-6,TRBJ2-3,TGTGCCAGCAGCTTCTCTCTGGTGGGCACAGATACGCAGTATTTT,CASSFSLVGTDTQYF
many,.,TRBV10-3,TRBJ2-5,TGTGCCATCAGGGGGCAAGAGACCCAGTACTTC,CAIRGQETQYF
few,TRBD2,TRBV10-3,TRBJ2-3,TGTGCCATCAGCGAGTCCCCTAGCGGGAGTAGCGATACGCAGTATTTT,CAISESPSGSSDTQYF
.,.,TRBV29-1,TRBJ2-1,TGCGTAGGGGCAGGGAGGCTCGATGAGCAGTTCTTC,CVGAGRLDEQFF
.,TRBD1,TRBV27,TRBJ2-1,TGTGCCAGCCGGTTTCAAGGGACAGCCCTGACCAATGAGCAGTTCTTC,CASRFQGTALTNEQFF
.,TRBD2,TRBV20-1,TRBJ2-5,TGCAGTGCTGACCTGACTAGCGGACCAGAGACCCAGTACTTC,CSADLTSGPETQYF
.,TRBD1,TRBV6-5,TRBJ1-5,TGTGCCAGCAGTTACGGCGGGACAGGGAGTCAGCCCCAGCATTTT,CASSYGGTGSQPQHF
.,.,TRBV12-3/TRBV12-4,TRBJ2-7,TGTGCCAGCACTCCGGGACACGGTCTATTCGGAGCCTACGAGCAGTACTTC,CASTPGHGLFGAYEQYF